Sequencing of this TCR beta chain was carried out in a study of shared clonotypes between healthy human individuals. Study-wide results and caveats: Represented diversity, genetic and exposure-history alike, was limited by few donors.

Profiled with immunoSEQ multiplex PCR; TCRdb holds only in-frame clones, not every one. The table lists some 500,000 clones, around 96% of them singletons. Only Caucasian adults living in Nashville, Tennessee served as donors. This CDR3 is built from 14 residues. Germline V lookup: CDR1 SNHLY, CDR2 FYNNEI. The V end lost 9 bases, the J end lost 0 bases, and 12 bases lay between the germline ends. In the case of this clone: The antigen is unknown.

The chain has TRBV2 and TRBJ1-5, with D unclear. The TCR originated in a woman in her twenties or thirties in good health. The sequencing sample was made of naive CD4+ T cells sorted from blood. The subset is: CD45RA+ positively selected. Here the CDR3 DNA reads TGTGCCAGTACCGGGGTTTATAGCAATCAGCCCCAGCATTTT. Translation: CASTGVYSNQPQHF.